This TCR beta chain is drawn from a study of T cell changes during pregnancy in multiple sclerosis. Sequenced by immunoSEQ multiplex PCR; TCRdb stores in-frame clones only, minus some. The profile shows 15,000 to 25,000 clones, 88% of them singletons. This CDR3 has 13 residues. The ends lost 2 bases at V and 3 bases at J; junction bases unmatched: 1. Germline assignment: CDR1 MNHNY and CDR2 SVGAGI (reference sequence). The clonotype originates from a female donor in good health, enrolled as a control in a pregnancy study. The sample consisted of CD8+ T cells from peripheral blood mononuclear cells, taken after pregnancy. The V and J genes are TRBV6-6 and TRBJ2-7; 7 nucleotides line up with TRBD2. The DNA for the CDR3 is TGTGCCAGCAGTTACGGGGGGGACTACGAGCAGTACTTC. Its translation: CASSYGGDYEQYF.